This is a list of T cell receptor beta chains from one sample in a study of cytomegalovirus exposure and HLA in healthy donors. Libraries were prepared by immunoSEQ multiplex PCR; TCRdb keeps only in-frame clonotypes and omits some of them. The sample yields about 180,000 clones, roughly four fifths seen once. The sequenced sample was PBMCs. The receptors shown here come from a woman aged 45 to 65 in good health and CMV-seronegative. Both conserved end residues are part of each CDR3. The D gene is left open where the match is weak. Rows give clone size only sometimes, using once, few, many, or a class for an expanded clone.

j_gene | abundance | v_gene | d_gene | CDR3aa | CDR3nt
TRBJ2-4 | NA | TRBV28 | NA | CASSPLKGGFREFSDF | TGTGCCAGCAGTCCCCTTAAGGGGGGGTTTAGAGAATTTTCCGACTTC
TRBJ1-1 | NA | TRBV7-8 | NA | CASSLAGSSEAFF | TGTGCCAGCAGCTTAGCAGGGAGCTCTGAAGCTTTCTTT
TRBJ2-1 | NA | TRBV2 | NA | CASTGIGGNEQFF | TGTGCCAGCACCGGGATTGGTGGGAATGAGCAGTTCTTC
TRBJ2-7 | NA | TRBV2 | TRBD2 | CASSRRTSGGYEQYF | TGTGCCAGCAGTCGAAGGACTAGCGGGGGCTACGAGCAGTACTTC
TRBJ2-7 | NA | TRBV4-2 | TRBD2 | CASSQASRLATLPYEQYF | TGTGCCAGCAGCCAAGCGTCCCGACTAGCGACCCTTCCCTACGAGCAGTACTTC
TRBJ1-1 | NA | TRBV28 | TRBD1 | CASSLGGDSTEAFF | TGTGCCAGCAGTCTCGGGGGGGACAGCACTGAAGCTTTCTTT
TRBJ1-6 | NA | TRBV6-5 | NA | CASRSRTGGGSPLHF | TGTGCCAGCAGAAGCCGAACAGGTGGCGGTTCACCCCTCCACTTT
TRBJ2-7 | NA | TRBV10-1 | NA | CANKGQTYEQYF | TGCGCCAACAAAGGACAGACCTACGAGCAGTACTTC
TRBJ2-5 | NA | TRBV6-1 | NA | CASSELPQETQYF | TGTGCCAGCAGTGAACTTCCCCAAGAGACCCAGTACTTC
TRBJ2-1 | NA | TRBV4-1 | NA | CASSLRGGGGGKGNEQFF | TGCGCCAGCAGCCTAAGGGGAGGGGGAGGGGGGAAAGGCAATGAGCAGTTCTTC
TRBJ1-2 | NA | TRBV7-9 | NA | CASSLSDYGYTF | TGTGCCAGCAGCTTATCAGATTATGGCTACACCTTC
TRBJ2-5 | few | TRBV4-3 | NA | CASSQGGGEKTQYF | TGCGCCAGCAGCCAAGGAGGAGGGGAAAAGACCCAGTACTTC
TRBJ1-4 | NA | TRBV15 | NA | CATSRDLNEKLFF | TGTGCCACCAGCCGGGACTTAAATGAAAAACTGTTTTTT
TRBJ2-7 | NA | TRBV4-2 | TRBD2 | CASSQEGLLGRAHEQYF | TGTGCCAGCAGCCAAGAAGGTCTTCTCGGGAGGGCCCACGAGCAGTACTTC
TRBJ2-5 | NA | TRBV15 | TRBD2 | CATSRDSTSGALETQYF | TGTGCCACCAGCAGAGATTCAACTAGCGGGGCCCTCGAGACCCAGTACTTC
TRBJ2-7 | NA | TRBV18 | TRBD2 | CASSPGTSGIRYF | TGTGCCAGCTCGCCCGGGACTAGCGGGATTCGGTACTTC
TRBJ2-3 | NA | TRBV7-2 | NA | CASSLTGGSSDTQYF | TGTGCCAGCAGCTTAACGGGGGGCAGTTCGGATACGCAGTATTTT
TRBJ2-3 | few | TRBV15 | TRBD1 | CATSSTGTGVTDTQYF | TGTGCCACCAGCAGCACCGGGACAGGGGTCACAGATACGCAGTATTTT
TRBJ2-5 | NA | TRBV30 | TRBD2 | CAWSVAGGPGTQYF | TGTGCCTGGAGTGTGGCGGGAGGGCCAGGGACCCAGTACTTC
TRBJ2-7 | NA | TRBV27 | NA | CASSNRHSLAYEQYF | TGTGCCAGCAGTAACCGACACAGTCTGGCCTACGAGCAGTACTTC
TRBJ2-4 | NA | TRBV5-6 | TRBD2 | CASSLGASGGLNSQYF | TGTGCCAGCAGCTTGGGAGCTAGCGGGGGCCTAAACAGTCAGTACTTC
TRBJ2-2 | NA | TRBV27 | TRBD2 | CASSTTSGSWTGELFF | TGTGCCAGCAGTACTACTAGCGGGAGTTGGACCGGGGAGCTGTTTTTT
TRBJ1-1 | NA | TRBV2 | NA | CASRVPENTEAFF | TGTGCCAGCAGAGTACCAGAGAACACTGAAGCTTTCTTT
TRBJ2-5 | NA | TRBV5-1 | TRBD2 | CASSLLLAGGLGETQYF | TGCGCCAGCAGCTTGTTGTTAGCGGGAGGATTAGGGGAGACCCAGTACTTC
TRBJ2-2 | NA | TRBV11-3 | NA | CASSASGTPNTGELFF | TGTGCCAGCAGCGCCTCCGGGACACCGAACACCGGGGAGCTGTTTTTT
TRBJ1-1 | few | TRBV4-1 | NA | CASSQDQATGSLVAFF | TGCGCCAGCAGCCAAGATCAGGCCACAGGGAGTCTCGTGGCTTTCTTT
TRBJ1-2 | NA | TRBV29-1 | TRBD1 | CSVEFPTGPGYGYTF | TGCAGCGTTGAATTTCCGACAGGGCCGGGCTATGGCTACACCTTC
TRBJ2-5 | NA | TRBV5-1 | NA | CASSLSYEMGAETQYF | TGCGCCAGCAGCTTAAGCTACGAGATGGGGGCAGAGACCCAGTACTTC
TRBJ2-3 | NA | TRBV7-9 | NA | CASSLFATTITDTQYF | TGTGCCAGCAGCTTATTCGCGACTACCATCACAGATACGCAGTATTTT
TRBJ2-1 | few | TRBV9 | NA | CASSVASMAYEQFF | TGTGCCAGCAGCGTAGCCTCGATGGCCTATGAGCAGTTCTTC
TRBJ1-2 | once | TRBV7-2 | TRBD1 | CASSLDRGRSGGYTF | TGTGCCAGCAGCCTAGACAGGGGGCGGAGTGGTGGCTACACCTTC
TRBJ2-1 | once | TRBV19 | TRBD2 | CASRLAGSYNEQFF | TGTGCCAGTAGACTAGCGGGCAGTTACAATGAGCAGTTCTTC
TRBJ1-5 | NA | TRBV5-5 | NA | CASSSNQDWGNQPQHF | TGTGCCAGCAGCTCGAATCAGGACTGGGGCAATCAGCCCCAGCATTTT
TRBJ2-7 | once | TRBV28 | NA | CASLNGGSPPGEQYF | TGTGCCAGCCTAAATGGGGGCAGCCCACCGGGGGAGCAGTACTTC
TRBJ2-3 | once | TRBV7-2 | NA | CASSLDGSSTDTQYF | TGTGCCAGCAGCTTAGATGGCTCTAGCACAGATACGCAGTATTTT
TRBJ2-7 | NA | TRBV5-1 | NA | CASTQGLIADEQYF | TGCGCCAGCACGCAGGGACTGATTGCCGACGAGCAGTACTTC
TRBJ2-1 | NA | TRBV6-6 | TRBD1 | CASSPPGQSSYNEQFF | TGTGCCAGCAGTCCGCCGGGACAGAGTTCCTACAATGAGCAGTTCTTC
TRBJ2-1 | NA | TRBV7-2 | NA | CASAERWGEKQFF | TGTGCCAGCGCTGAGAGGTGGGGGGAAAAGCAGTTCTTC
TRBJ2-7 | NA | TRBV5-1 | TRBD1 | CASAPGGASEQYF | TGCGCCTCCGCCCCAGGGGGCGCGAGCGAGCAGTACTTC
TRBJ2-7 | NA | TRBV19 | NA | CASSIVGGASYEQYF | TGTGCCAGTAGTATAGTAGGCGGGGCATCCTACGAGCAGTACTTC
TRBJ2-3 | NA | TRBV19 | TRBD1 | CASPGQGADTQYF | TGTGCCAGTCCGGGACAGGGGGCAGATACGCAGTATTTT
TRBJ1-1 | few | TRBV7-9 | NA | CASSFQGVMNTEAFF | TGTGCCAGCAGCTTCCAGGGTGTTATGAACACTGAAGCTTTCTTT
TRBJ2-7 | NA | TRBV5-1 | NA | CASSGRTDTYEQYF | TGCGCCAGCAGCGGGAGGACCGACACCTACGAGCAGTACTTC
TRBJ1-5 | once | TRBV28 | NA | CASKPGWAQPQHF | TGTGCCAGCAAACCAGGGTGGGCTCAGCCCCAGCATTTT
TRBJ2-5 | NA | TRBV7-2 | NA | CAVQRGGGETQYF | TGTGCCGTTCAGAGGGGGGGAGGAGAGACCCAGTACTTC
TRBJ2-1 | NA | TRBV5-1 | TRBD2 | CASSEQTSGGRDEQFF | TGCGCCAGCAGCGAACAGACTAGCGGGGGGAGGGATGAGCAGTTCTTC
TRBJ2-7 | once | TRBV6-6 | NA | CASSYSSEQYF | TGTGCCAGCAGTTACTCGAGCGAGCAGTACTTC
TRBJ2-5 | NA | TRBV18 | TRBD2 | CASSPKSGTSGAPVPQYF | TGTGCCAGCTCACCCAAATCCGGGACTAGCGGGGCCCCGGTGCCCCAGTACTTC
TRBJ2-7 | NA | TRBV21-1 | NA | CASSTGTSGFLYEQYF | TGTGCCAGCAGCACCGGGACTAGCGGGTTTCTCTACGAGCAGTACTTC
TRBJ2-7 | NA | TRBV28 | TRBD2 | CASSFGLAGGTYEQYF | TGTGCCAGCAGTTTTGGACTAGCGGGAGGGACCTACGAGCAGTACTTC
TRBJ1-1 | NA | TRBV6-5 | NA | CASSQSYRDTEAFF | TGTGCCAGCAGTCAATCCTACAGGGACACTGAAGCTTTCTTT
TRBJ2-3 | NA | TRBV28 | NA | CASSPPGGVDTQYF | TGTGCCAGCAGTCCTCCGGGGGGCGTAGATACGCAGTATTTT
TRBJ2-2 | NA | TRBV6-6 | TRBD1 | CASRRQGLDTGELFF | TGTGCCAGCAGGAGACAGGGTCTGGACACCGGGGAGCTGTTTTTT
TRBJ2-7 | NA | TRBV27 | TRBD2 | CASSLRPELAGGGYEQYF | TGTGCCAGCAGTTTAAGGCCGGAACTAGCGGGAGGTGGTTACGAGCAGTACTTC
TRBJ2-2 | NA | TRBV30 | NA | CAWSPGTRTGELFF | TGTGCCTGGTCCCCCGGGACACGCACCGGGGAGCTGTTTTTT
TRBJ2-1 | few | TRBV29-1 | NA | CSVVRWASADNEQFF | TGCAGCGTTGTTAGGTGGGCTAGCGCAGACAATGAGCAGTTCTTC
TRBJ2-4 | NA | TRBV15 | TRBD1 | CATSRDLGGHIQYF | TGTGCCACCAGCAGAGATCTAGGGGGCCACATTCAGTACTTC
TRBJ1-4 | NA | TRBV19 | TRBD1 | CASSTGTGNEKLFF | TGTGCCAGTAGTACCGGGACAGGAAATGAAAAACTGTTTTTT
TRBJ1-2 | NA | TRBV11-2 | NA | CASSLPGVPYGYTF | TGTGCCAGCAGCCTCCCAGGGGTCCCCTATGGCTACACCTTC